These 27 T cell receptor beta chains share one sample of origin, sequenced in a study of breast tumors, draining lymph nodes, adjacent tissues. Breast cancer patients provided tissue from their axillary draining lymph nodes. Using its own MiXCR run on the multiplex PCR reads, TCRdb lists one record per CDR3 protein. The data contain 84,000 or so distinct CDR3 sequences, roughly 30% of them singletons. Sequenced sample: axillary lymph node tissue. All receptors come from a female donor with breast cancer. Some clones in this sample may be carry-over from other donors' samples.

V usage is TRBV15 and J usage is TRBJ2-5; 7 nucleotides agree with TRBD2. The CDR3 covers 13 residues. Germline loops: CDR1 LNHNV, CDR2 YYDKDF (reference sequence). Trimming took 1 base from V and 5 from J; bases not matched to a gene: 1. This chain's CDR3 is CATSRGGGETQYF. The DNA of the CDR3 is TGTGCCACCAGCAGAGGGGGGGGGGAGACCCAGTACTTC.

In its sample, this clonotype was seen many times. A read error is possible here, since a much larger clone lies one base away. V and J are TRBV20-1 and TRBJ2-3; D may be TRBD1 or TRBD2 (5 bases each). This CDR3 is 17 amino acids long. Germline lookup yields CDR1 DFQATT and CDR2 SNEGSKA (reference sequence). In DNA form, the CDR3 reads TGCAGTGCTAGAGATCTGGGGCTAGGATCTAGCACAGATGCGCAGTATTTT. Amino acid sequence: CSARDLGLGSSTDAQYF.

This clonotype has a count of ten or more. V is TRBV20-1 and J is TRBJ2-7; TRBD1 aligns across 9 bases. V was pared by 0 bases and J by 5 bases, with 8 bases of the junction left unmatched. In germline, CDR1 is DFQATT, CDR2 SNEGSKA (reference sequence). This CDR3 is 15 amino acids long. This CDR3 is CSARETDRGSHEQYF. CDR3 DNA sequence: TGCAGTGCTAGAGAGACTGACAGGGGGTCCCACGAGCAGTACTTC.

This clonotype was detected ten times or more. The chain is built from TRBV20-1 and TRBJ2-1; D is possibly TRBD2 (7 bases). The germline CDR1 and CDR2 sequences are DFQATT and SNEGSKA (reference sequence). This CDR3 is built from 16 residues. Trimming cost V 3 bases and J 4 bases, with 19 bases left between them. DNA of the CDR3: TGCAGTGCTAGGGGTCCGGGGGCGGGAGAGTACAATGAGCAGTTCTTC. Translating it yields CSARGPGAGEYNEQFF.

This clonotype was detected once. This rearrangement joins TRBV5-1 to TRBJ1-5; 9 bases map to TRBD1. The CDR3 runs 16 residues. With V trimmed by 0 bases and J by 5 bases, 6 bases remained unmatched. Germline lookup yields CDR1 SGHRS and CDR2 YFSETQ. For the CDR3, the DNA is TGCGCCAGCAGCTTGGACAGGGGGCGCCTGGATCAGCCCCAGCATTTT. Translating it yields CASSLDRGRLDQPQHF.

This clonotype was found a few times. A much larger clone sits a single nucleotide away, making a read error possible. The chain recombines TRBV11-2 with TRBJ2-7, with D maybe TRBD2 (5 bases). This CDR3 is 17 amino acids long. The ends were cut back, 1 base at V and 6 bases at J, with 22 bases in the middle. Per the germline V gene, CDR1 is SGHAT and CDR2 is FQNNGV. DNA of the CDR3: TGTGCCAGCAGCTTAGGGTCCCTTACCGGGATTCCTCGCGAGCAGTACTTC. Encoded protein: CASSLGSLTGIPREQYF.

This clonotype was detected many times. The chain employs TRBV30 and TRBJ2-1, with unresolved D. Germline CDR1 and CDR2: GTSNPN and SVGIG (reference sequence). The V and J ends lost 1 base and 8 bases respectively, with 6 bases between them. This CDR3 comprises 11 residues. The CDR3 is CAWSDWHEQFF. DNA of the CDR3: TGTGCCTGGAGTGACTGGCATGAGCAGTTCTTC. Filled out from reference TRBV30 and TRBJ2-1, the complete variable domain reads SQTIHQWPATLVQPVGSPLSLECTVEGTSNPNLYWYRQAAGRGLQLLFYSVGIGQISSEVPQNLSASRPQDRQFILSSKKLLLSDSGFYLCAWSDWHEQFFGPGTRLTVL.

This clonotype was seen many times. The chain carries TRBV7-9 and TRBJ2-1, with 9 bases aligning to TRBD1. The length of the CDR3 is 16 residues. Germline CDR1 and CDR2: SEHNR and FQNEAQ (reference sequence). V shed 5 bases and J 4 bases; nucleotides not matched to a gene: 9. The chain's CDR3 is CASSEWDRAIYNEQFF. The CDR3 nucleotides read TGTGCCAGCAGCGAGTGGGACAGGGCGATTTACAATGAGCAGTTCTTC.

Of note for this clonotype: Because it lacks the conserved phenylalanine or tryptophan at the end, this CDR3 is likely a read error. The chain recombines TRBV4-1 with TRBJ1-2; D perhaps matches TRBD1 (5 bases). This CDR3 comprises 15 residues. Trimming removed 3 bases at V and 3 bases at J, with 14 bases between. Germline V gene lookup returns CDR1 MGHRA and CDR2 YSYEKL. CDR3 residues: CASSQVGPTDYGYTS. The CDR3 nucleotides read TGCGCCAGCAGCCAGGTTGGCCCGACAGACTATGGCTACACCTCC.

As concerns this clonotype: It may be a read error: a sequence one base away is much more abundant. The CDR3 is CASRYPQSF. The CDR3 DNA is TGTGCCAGCAGATACCCCCAGTCCTTC. The chain combines TRBV5-8 with TRBJ2-5; D is unresolved. The CDR3 sequence is 9 residues long. Germline V gene data show CDR1 as SGHTS and CDR2 as YDEGEE.

The chain has TRBV7-8 and TRBJ1-2; no clear D gene. V was shortened by 5 bases and J by 4 bases, with 20 bases between the two germline ends. Germline assignment: CDR1 SGHVS and CDR2 FQNEAQ. CDR3 length equals 16 residues. CDR3 sequence: CASSPARVASLYGYTF. DNA of the CDR3: TGTGCCAGCAGCCCTGCGAGGGTGGCGAGCCTCTATGGCTACACCTTC.

This clonotype has ten or more counts. The CDR3 protein is CASSIRRAGPQFGGELFF. The CDR3, as DNA: TGTGCCAGCAGCATCAGAAGGGCTGGGCCGCAATTTGGCGGGGAGCTGTTTTTT. J is TRBJ2-2 and V is TRBV14, with D uncertain. CDR1 and CDR2 from the germline V gene are SGHDN and FVKESK. Trimming left V 5 bases short and J 7 bases short, with 26 bases between. The CDR3 is made up of 18 amino acids.

This chain connects TRBV30 to TRBJ1-1; unclear D gene. V was clipped by 1 base and J by 5 bases, with 2 bases between them. CDR1 is GTSNPN and CDR2 is SVGIG in the germline V gene (reference sequence). The CDR3 extends over 10 amino acids. The CDR3 DNA is TGTGCCTGGAGTGAGACTGAAGCTTTCTTT. Residues: CAWSETEAFF.

This clonotype was recorded many times. The chain couples TRBV29-1 to TRBJ1-1, with TRBD1 matching 8 bases. The CDR3 consists of 12 residues. The V gene end was trimmed by 6 bases and the J gene end by 5 bases; junction bases not matched to a gene: 5. Germline V lookup: CDR1 SQVTM, CDR2 ANQGSEA. The CDR3 is CSVRTGQTEAFF. The CDR3 region has the DNA TGCAGCGTGAGGACAGGGCAAACTGAAGCTTTCTTT.

At least ten counts were recorded for this clonotype. The chain uses TRBV24-1 and TRBJ2-5; 11 positions match TRBD2. The CDR3 is made up of 15 amino acids. J lost 5 bases, V lost 7 bases, and 8 bases had no gene match. Per the germline V gene, CDR1 is KGHDR and CDR2 is SFDVKD. CDR3 DNA sequence: TGTGCCACCAGCCTGCTAGCGGGAGGAGGCGAGACCCAGTACTTC. Its translation: CATSLLAGGGETQYF.

Ten or more counts support this clonotype. The chain recombines TRBV9 with TRBJ2-7, with 7 bases lining up with TRBD1. CDR1 and CDR2 (germline): SGDLS, YYNGEE. The CDR3 has 16 residues. The V segment lost 0 bases and the J segment 2 bases; nucleotides outside the gene matches: 8. The CDR3 DNA reads TGTGCCAGCAGCGTAGGCCAAAGGGACAGAGCCTACGAGCAGTACTTC. It codes for CASSVGQRDRAYEQYF. The entire variable domain, with the rest obtained from reference TRBV9 and TRBJ2-7, is as follows: DSGVTQTPKHLITATGQRVTLRCSPRSGDLSVYWYQQSLDQGLQFLIQYYNGEERAKGNILERFSAQQFPDLHSELNLSSLELGDSALYFCASSVGQRDRAYEQYFGPGTRLTVT.

This clonotype was seen at least ten times. V usage is TRBV5-1 and J usage is TRBJ2-7; 7 bases line up with TRBD2. This CDR3 is built from 14 residues. The V gene end was trimmed by 2 bases and the J gene end by 5 bases; junction bases not matched to a gene: 7. Germline CDR1 and CDR2: SGHRS and YFSETQ. The CDR3 region is CASSFGGSGDEQYF. The CDR3 nucleotides are TGCGCCAGCAGCTTCGGCGGGAGTGGCGACGAGCAGTACTTC.

This clonotype has ten or more counts. The V call is TRBV6-1, the J call TRBJ2-1, with D uncertain. The germline V gene has CDR1 MNHNS and CDR2 SASEGT. The V end lost 7 bases, the J end lost 0 bases, and 13 bases lay between the germline ends. The CDR3 loop spans 15 amino acids. The CDR3 sequence is CASILSDRSYNEQFF. CDR3 DNA sequence: TGTGCCAGCATCCTATCGGACCGCTCCTACAATGAGCAGTTCTTC.

This clonotype has more than one count but fewer than ten. The V call is TRBV5-6, the J call TRBJ1-1; D may be TRBD1 (5 bases). This CDR3 is 15 amino acids long. V dropped 1 base and J dropped 3 bases, with 13 bases sitting between them. Germline CDR1 and CDR2: SGHDT and YYEEEE. CDR3 coding DNA: TGTGCCAGCAGCTTGACGCCCACAGGTTACACTGAAGCTTTCTTT. It translates to CASSLTPTGYTEAFF.

This chain uses TRBV20-1 with TRBJ1-2, with unresolved D. Trimming cost V 1 base and J 2 bases, with 14 bases left between them. The CDR3 totals 15 residues. Germline CDR1 and CDR2: DFQATT and SNEGSKA (reference sequence). CDR3 in amino acids: CSARGLMAGNYGYTF. DNA for the CDR3: TGCAGTGCTAGAGGACTTATGGCAGGCAACTATGGCTACACCTTC.

This clonotype was counted ten times or more. The chain uses TRBV10-3 and TRBJ2-1; D gene unclear. Germline lookup yields CDR1 ENHRY and CDR2 SYGVKD. Trimming left V 0 bases short and J 8 bases short, with 5 bases between. The CDR3 loop spans 12 amino acids. The CDR3 spells CAISESLYEQFF. The CDR3 bases are TGTGCCATCAGTGAGTCTTTATATGAGCAGTTCTTC.

This clonotype was recorded at least ten times. The chain is built from TRBV6-1 and TRBJ2-3; D assignment may be TRBD1 or TRBD2 (5 bases each). The CDR3 runs 17 residues. The germline CDR1 and CDR2 sequences are MNHNS and SASEGT. With 6 bases removed from V and 0 bases from J, the gap between germline ends came to 19 bases. The CDR3: CASRVNPGTESTDTQYF. As DNA, the CDR3 is TGTGCCAGCAGAGTGAACCCAGGGACGGAAAGCACAGATACGCAGTATTTT.

On this clonotype itself: A junction end diverges from the germline sequence, so it may reflect a read error. The chain combines TRBV7-2 with TRBJ2-2, with TRBD1 as a possible D gene (6 bases). Germline V CDR1 and CDR2: SGHTA, FQGNSA. CDR3 length: 14 residues. Here the CDR3 reads CACSRTANTGELLF. For the CDR3, the DNA is TGTGCCTGCAGCCGGACAGCGAACACCGGGGAGCTGCTTTTT.

The J gene is TRBJ2-2, the V gene TRBV7-8; TRBD1 matches at 10 bases. CDR1 is SGHVS and CDR2 is FQNEAQ in the germline V gene. Germline trimming cut 6 bases from V and 2 bases from J; bases unmatched to any gene: 6. The CDR3 extends over 16 amino acids. The CDR3 nucleotides are TGTGCCAGCAGAAACCGGGACAGGGGTAACACCGGGGAGCTGTTTTTT. It codes for CASRNRDRGNTGELFF.

This clonotype was picked up many times. This chain links TRBV7-6 with TRBJ2-7; no clear D. The CDR3 is 15 residues long. CDR1 and CDR2 from the germline V gene are SGHVS and FNYEAQ. Trimming took off 1 base at V and 2 bases at J, with 12 bases between the two ends. The CDR3 here is CASSLGPNPAYEQYF. In nucleotides, the CDR3 is TGTGCCAGCAGCTTAGGACCAAACCCCGCCTACGAGCAGTACTTC.

The V call is TRBV6-2 or TRBV6-3, the J call TRBJ2-1; 8 positions agree with TRBD2. Germline CDR1 and CDR2: MNHEY and SVGEGT. The CDR3 consists of 14 residues. The trim removed 7 bases at V and 0 bases at J, leaving 2 bases unmatched. CDR3 loop: CASTGGSSYNEQFF. The CDR3 DNA sequence: TGTGCCAGCACGGGAGGGAGCTCCTACAATGAGCAGTTCTTC.

This clonotype was picked up many times. V is TRBV6-2 or TRBV6-3 and J is TRBJ1-2; no clear D. The CDR3 has 18 amino acids. The germline V and J ends were trimmed by 2 bases and 0 bases, with 19 bases remaining between them. From germline, CDR1 is MNHEY and CDR2 SVGEGT. CDR3 loop: CASSYSLSTSIANYGYTF. Written as DNA, the CDR3 is TGTGCCAGCAGTTACAGCCTTTCCACCTCGATAGCTAACTATGGCTACACCTTC.